This note documents a single TCR beta chain sequence. The antigen remains unidentified. Sequenced by immunoSEQ multiplex PCR; TCRdb stores in-frame clones only, minus some. Among 70,000 to 75,000 clones listed, roughly 94% were seen once. The entry originates in a study of cytomegalovirus exposure and HLA in healthy donors. Study-wide results and caveats: Usually a TCR sequence was rare, but some public TCRs were found in many donors. Subsequent analysis of the 110 or so validation repertoires found a tendency for first-cohort TCR clusters to co-occur. Among TCR beta chains, those listed as cytomegalovirus-associated numbered roughly 150.

Sequenced input: PBMCs. This TCR derives from a man aged 18-30 years in good health and CMV-seropositive.

The CDR3 sequence is CASSELAGAASTDTQYF. The CDR3 DNA is TGTGCCAGCAGTGAACTGGCGGGGGCCGCTAGCACAGATACGCAGTATTTT. V and J are TRBV6-1 and TRBJ2-3; TRBD2 might be the D (7 bases). Germline loops: CDR1 MNHNS, CDR2 SASEGT. V was clipped by 2 bases and J by 0 bases, with 15 bases between them. The CDR3 is 17 amino acids.